This entry features one T cell receptor (beta chain) sequence. Its antigen remains unknown. This record belongs to a study of vaccination effects on CD4 cells after COVID-19. Study background: The median interval between the second dose and post-vaccine sampling was 72 days. Study-wide results and limits: Only 1 of 255 vaccine-induced clones from healthy vaccinees cross-reacted with common cold coronaviruses.

This CDR3 is 11 amino acids long. Trimming removed 3 bases at V and 4 bases at J, with 3 bases between. CDR1 and CDR2 (germline): MNHEY, SVGAGI. Between days 10 and 11 of culture, CD4+ T cells were separated out. The participants, recipients of two vaccine doses, got either BNT162b2 or mRNA-1273. Having tested negative for nucleocapsid antibodies, the vaccine recipients showed no prior SARS-CoV-2 infection. Half the medium was swapped for IL-2 medium on days 3 and 7. The data were produced by immunoSEQ multiplex PCR, yet TCRdb's version contains in-frame clones alone and is incomplete. The sample lists about 66,000 clones, around 79% occurring once.

The origin of this receptor is a human donor who received a COVID-19 vaccine. The chain has TRBV6-5 and TRBJ1-1; D is ambiguous. This material consisted of CD4+ T cells from PBMCs cultured without peptide, taken after COVID-19 vaccination. Written as DNA, the CDR3 is TGTGCCAGCAGTTATCCCACTGAAGCTTTCTTT. As protein: CASSYPTEAFF.